This T cell receptor beta chain originates from a study of CD8+CD57+ T cells in acquired aplastic anemia. Study information: When averaged, DNA from sorted CD4+ and CD8+ cells came to around 3 ug. Overall study findings and caveats: Some 31 sequences, all CD8+ CDR3, were shared between patients and controls.

Investigators profiled TCR beta VDJ and CDR3 from genomic DNA template. Via MiXCR, TCRdb re-called the reads, giving one row per CDR3 protein. The sample lists around 200,000 distinct CDR3 sequences; around 50% were seen once. Before being chosen for sequencing, patients had shown CD8+CD57+ cell expansion by flow cytometry. Patients, without exception, had severe acquired aplastic anemia. Patients had not yet gotten any therapy when their blood was taken for sampling. This clonotype has at least ten counts. Its antigen is still unknown. The receptor was isolated from a human donor with aplastic anemia. What was sequenced was sorted CD4+, CD8+, or CD8+CD57+ T cells (not recorded which) from PBMCs.

The CDR3 spells CASSDRETGGNEKLFF. The CDR3 region has the DNA TGCGCCAGCAGCGACCGGGAGACAGGAGGTAATGAAAAACTGTTTTTT. The chain uses TRBV5-1 and TRBJ1-4; a weak D match, TRBD1 (6 bases). Trimming removed 4 bases from V and 4 bases from J, with 17 bases in between. CDR3 length: 16 residues. The germline V gene has CDR1 SGHRS and CDR2 YFSETQ.